This T cell receptor beta chain was sequenced in a study of shared clonotypes between healthy human individuals. Findings and limits, study-wide: An expected dependence of interdonor clonotype sharing on sequencing depth was noted.

On this clone: Its cognate antigen is unknown.

The CDR3 sequence is 16 residues long. Trimming pared 1 base from V and 3 bases from J, leaving 14 bases between. CDR1 is SGHKS and CDR2 is YYEKEE in the germline V gene (reference sequence). Sequenced by immunoSEQ multiplex PCR; TCRdb stores in-frame clones only, minus some. The table includes 2 million to 3 million clones, over 85% detected once. This rearrangement joins TRBV5-5 to TRBJ1-5, with D possibly TRBD1 on 5 matching bases. The sequenced sample was naive CD4+ T cells from PBMCs. The subset here: CD45RA+ positively selected. The clonotype originates from a man aged 18 to 30 in good health. Some clones in this sample may be carry-over from other donors' samples. CDR3 loop: CASSLSSRDYNQPQHF. The CDR3 DNA is TGTGCCAGCAGCTTGTCGTCCCGGGACTACAATCAGCCCCAGCATTTT.